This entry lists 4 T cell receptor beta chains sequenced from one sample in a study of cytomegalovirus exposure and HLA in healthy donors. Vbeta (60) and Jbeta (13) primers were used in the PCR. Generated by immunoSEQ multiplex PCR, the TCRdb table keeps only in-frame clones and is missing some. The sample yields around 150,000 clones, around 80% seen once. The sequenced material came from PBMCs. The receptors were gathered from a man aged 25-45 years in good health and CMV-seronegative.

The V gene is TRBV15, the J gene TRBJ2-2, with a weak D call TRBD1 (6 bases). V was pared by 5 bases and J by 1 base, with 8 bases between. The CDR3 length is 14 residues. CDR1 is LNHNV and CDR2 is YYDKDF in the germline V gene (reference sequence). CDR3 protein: CATSARGNTGELFF. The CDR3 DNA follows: TGTGCCACCAGCGCCAGGGGGAACACCGGGGAGCTGTTTTTT. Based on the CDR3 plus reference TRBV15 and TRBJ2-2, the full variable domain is DAMVIQNPRYQVTQFGKPVTLSCSQTLNHNVMYWYQQKSSQAPKLLFHYYDKDFNNEADTPDNFQSRRPNTSFCFLDIRSPGLGDTAMYLCATSARGNTGELFFGEGSRLTVL.

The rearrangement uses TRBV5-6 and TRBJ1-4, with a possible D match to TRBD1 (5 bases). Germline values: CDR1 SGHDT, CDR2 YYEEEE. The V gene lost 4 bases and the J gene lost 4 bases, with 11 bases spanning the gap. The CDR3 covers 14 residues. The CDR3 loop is CASSPGDLNEKLFF. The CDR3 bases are TGTGCCAGCAGCCCGGGGGATCTTAATGAAAAACTGTTTTTT. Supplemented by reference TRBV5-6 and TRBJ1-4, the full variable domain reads DAGVTQSPTHLIKTRGQQVTLRCSPKSGHDTVSWYQQALGQGPQFIFQYYEEEERQRGNFPDRFSGHQFPNYSSELNVNALLLGDSALYLCASSPGDLNEKLFFGSGTQLSVL.

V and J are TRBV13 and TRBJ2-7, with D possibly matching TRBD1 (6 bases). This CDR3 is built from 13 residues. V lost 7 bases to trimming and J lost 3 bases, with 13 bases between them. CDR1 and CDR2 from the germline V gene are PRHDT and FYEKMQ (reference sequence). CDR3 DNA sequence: TGTGCCAGCACCAGGGGACGGTTCTACGAGCAGTACTTC. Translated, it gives CASTRGRFYEQYF.

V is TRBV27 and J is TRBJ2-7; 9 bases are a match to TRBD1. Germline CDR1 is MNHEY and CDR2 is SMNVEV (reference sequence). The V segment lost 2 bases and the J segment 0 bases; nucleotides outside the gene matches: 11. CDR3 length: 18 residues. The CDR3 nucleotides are TGTGCCAGCAGTTTAAGGACAGGGGCGCAATCCAGCTCCTACGAGCAGTACTTC. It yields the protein CASSLRTGAQSSSYEQYF.